The clone carrying this T cell receptor beta chain has a handful of counts. No antigen is known for it. CDR1 is LNHDA and CDR2 is SQIVND in the germline V gene (reference sequence). V was pared by 5 bases and J by 3 bases, with 6 bases of the junction left unmatched. The CDR3 covers 15 residues. TCRdb keeps only in-frame clones here, not all; method: immunoSEQ multiplex PCR. The data show over 85,000 clones, more than 80% seen once. The sample comes from a study of PD-1 blockade in classical Hodgkin lymphoma. Study-wide points: There was a significant rise in CD4+ TCR diversity by C4D1, with no such rise for CD8+.

Relapses following autologous stem cell transplantation were seen in all patients, with brentuximab vedotin exposure varying. The clonotype was recovered from a human donor with classical Hodgkin lymphoma. The rearrangement links TRBV19 to TRBJ2-1, with 8 nucleotides matching TRBD2. Sequenced here: peripheral blood mononuclear cells (PBMCs), sampled before the second cycle of nivolumab. CDR3 coding DNA: TGTGCCAGTAGTCTGCGGGAGGCCGGCTACAATGAGCAGTTCTTC. This gives the protein CASSLREAGYNEQFF.